By proportion, the clone carrying this TCR gamma chain is medium-sized. The record originates from a study of gamma delta lymphoproliferative disorders and STAT genes. Study-level information: Delta-chain libraries followed the EuroClonality-NGS standard operating procedure.

TCRdb re-analyzed the multiplex PCR reads via CATT. In the table there are about 5,100 gamma-chain clones, around 8.2% of which are singletons. V lost 1 base to trimming and J lost 11 bases; unmatched junction nucleotides: 8. The CDR3 sequence is 12 residues long. The germline V gene has CDR1 VENAVY and CDR2 YDSYNSRV. Genomic DNA from isolated PBMCs served as the sequencing template. The sequence was obtained from a human donor in good health. Sample: blood. J is TRGJ1 or TRGJ2 and V is TRGV8. TCRdb records no J gene; here it was assigned by comparing the DNA to germline. This CDR3 reads CATWDSRGEKLF. The CDR3 DNA reads TGTGCCACCTGGGATAGCCGGGGGGAGAAACTCTTT.